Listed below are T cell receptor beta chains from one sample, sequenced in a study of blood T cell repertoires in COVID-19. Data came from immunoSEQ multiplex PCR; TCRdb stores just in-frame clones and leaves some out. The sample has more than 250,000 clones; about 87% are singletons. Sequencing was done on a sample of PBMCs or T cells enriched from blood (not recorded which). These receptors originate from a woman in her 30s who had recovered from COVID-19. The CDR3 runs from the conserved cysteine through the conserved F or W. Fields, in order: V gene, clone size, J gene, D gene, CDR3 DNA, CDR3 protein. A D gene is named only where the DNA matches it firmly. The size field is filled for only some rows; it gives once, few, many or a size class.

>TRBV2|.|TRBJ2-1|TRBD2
TGTGCCAGCAATGAGGGTACTAGCGGGGGGGCCGGAAATGAGCAGTTCTTC
CASNEGTSGGAGNEQFF
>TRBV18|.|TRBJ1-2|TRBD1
TGTGCCAGCTCAATTTTGCCTACCTTGGGACAGGGCTCTGGCTACACCTTC
CASSILPTLGQGSGYTF
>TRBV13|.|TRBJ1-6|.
TGTGCCAGCGCTCGGGTGGGCAGGGTTAATTCACCCCTCCACTTT
CASARVGRVNSPLHF
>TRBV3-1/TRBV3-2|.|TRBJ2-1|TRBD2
TGTGCCAGCAGCAATGATGGGACTAGCGGCGATTACAATGAGCAGTTCTTC
CASSNDGTSGDYNEQFF
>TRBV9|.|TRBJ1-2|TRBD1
TGTGCCAGCAGCCCGGGGACAGGGAACCAGGGGGGGTATGGCTACACCTTC
CASSPGTGNQGGYGYTF
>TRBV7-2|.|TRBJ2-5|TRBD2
TGTGCCAGCAGCTTAGTGGGGGGGGACCTCCAAGAGACCCAGTACTTC
CASSLVGGDLQETQYF
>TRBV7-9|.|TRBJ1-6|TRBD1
TGTGCCAGCAGCTTCTTACAGGGGTTGGGGAATTCACCCCTCCACTTT
CASSFLQGLGNSPLHF
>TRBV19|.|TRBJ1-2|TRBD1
TGTGCCAGTAAGCCCCCGGGACAGGCGAGTTACTATGGCTACACCTTC
CASKPPGQASYYGYTF
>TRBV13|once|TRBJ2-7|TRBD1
TGTGCCAGCAGCTTAGTGTCGGGACAGGGCGCCGAGCAGTACTTC
CASSLVSGQGAEQYF
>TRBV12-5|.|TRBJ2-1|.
TGTGCTAGTGGTCAAGAGGGAGGTGAGCAGTTCTTC
CASGQEGGEQFF
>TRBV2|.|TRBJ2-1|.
TGTGCCAGCAGTGTGCTTTCCGGGGCCTACAATGAGCAGTTCTTC
CASSVLSGAYNEQFF
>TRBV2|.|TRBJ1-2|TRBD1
TGTGCCAGCAGCCCGACAGGGGGCATCTATGGCTACACCTTC
CASSPTGGIYGYTF